The T cell receptor beta chain described here comes from a study of shared clonotypes between healthy human individuals. Clones were sequenced by immunoSEQ multiplex PCR, and TCRdb holds only the in-frame ones, with some missing. Of 2 million to 3 million clones listed, more than 80% are singletons. CDR1 and CDR2 from the germline V gene are SGHDT and YYEEEE. This CDR3 spans 13 amino acids. V was shortened by 2 bases and J by 6 bases, with 8 bases between the two germline ends. This rearrangement joins TRBV5-6 to TRBJ2-2; no definite D call. The sequenced sample was naive CD4+ T cells sorted from blood. Subset reported: CD45RA+ positively selected. The TCR comes from a man in his late teens or twenties in good health. CDR3 sequence reads: CASSFFGPGELFF. The DNA for the CDR3 is TGTGCCAGCAGCTTTTTTGGTCCCGGGGAGCTGTTTTTT.